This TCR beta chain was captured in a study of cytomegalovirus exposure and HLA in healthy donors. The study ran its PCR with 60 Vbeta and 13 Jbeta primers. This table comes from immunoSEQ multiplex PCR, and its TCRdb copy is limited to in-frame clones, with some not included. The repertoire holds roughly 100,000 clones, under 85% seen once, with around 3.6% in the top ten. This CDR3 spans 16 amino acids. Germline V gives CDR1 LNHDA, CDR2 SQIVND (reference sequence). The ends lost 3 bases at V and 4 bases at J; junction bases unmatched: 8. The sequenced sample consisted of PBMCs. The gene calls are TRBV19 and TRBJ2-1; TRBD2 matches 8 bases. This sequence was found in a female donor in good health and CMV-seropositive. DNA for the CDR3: TGTGCCAGTAGTATCGCCCTAGCGGGCTTTTACAATGAGCAGTTCTTC. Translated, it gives CASSIALAGFYNEQFF.